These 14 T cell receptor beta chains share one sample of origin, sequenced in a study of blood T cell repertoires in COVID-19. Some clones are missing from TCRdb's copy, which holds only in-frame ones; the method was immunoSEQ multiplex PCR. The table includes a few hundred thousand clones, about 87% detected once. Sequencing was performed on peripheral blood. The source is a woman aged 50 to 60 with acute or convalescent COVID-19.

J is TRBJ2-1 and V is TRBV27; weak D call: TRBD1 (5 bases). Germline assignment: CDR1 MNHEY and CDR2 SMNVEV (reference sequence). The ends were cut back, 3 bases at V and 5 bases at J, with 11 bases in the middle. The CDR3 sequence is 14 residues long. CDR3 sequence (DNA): TGTGCCAGCAGTTTCACAGGTCAAAACAATGAGCAGTTCTTC. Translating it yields CASSFTGQNNEQFF.

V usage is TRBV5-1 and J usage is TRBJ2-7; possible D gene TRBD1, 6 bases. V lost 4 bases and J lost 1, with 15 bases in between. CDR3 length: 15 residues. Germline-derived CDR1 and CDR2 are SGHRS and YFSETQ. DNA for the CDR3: TGCGCCAGCAGCGAAGGACAGATGGGATCCTACGAGCAGTACTTC. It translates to CASSEGQMGSYEQYF. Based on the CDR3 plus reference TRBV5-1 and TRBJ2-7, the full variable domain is KAGVTQTPRYLIKTRGQQVTLSCSPISGHRSVSWYQQTPGQGLQFLFEYFSETQRNKGNFPGRFSGRQFSNSRSEMNVSTLELGDSALYLCASSEGQMGSYEQYFGPGTRLTVT.

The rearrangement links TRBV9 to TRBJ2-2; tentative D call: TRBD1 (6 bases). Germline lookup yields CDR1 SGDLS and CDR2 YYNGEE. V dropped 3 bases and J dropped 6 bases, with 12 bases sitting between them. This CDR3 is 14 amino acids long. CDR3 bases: TGTGCCAGCAGCGCCCAGGGGCGGGCCGGGGAGCTGTTTTTT. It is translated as CASSAQGRAGELFF.

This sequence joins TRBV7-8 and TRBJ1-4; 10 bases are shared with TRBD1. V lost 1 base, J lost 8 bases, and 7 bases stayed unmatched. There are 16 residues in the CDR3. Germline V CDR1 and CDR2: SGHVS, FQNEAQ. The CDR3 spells CASSLGDRGPLEKLFF. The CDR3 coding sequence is TGTGCCAGCAGCTTAGGCGACAGGGGGCCTTTAGAAAAACTGTTTTTT.

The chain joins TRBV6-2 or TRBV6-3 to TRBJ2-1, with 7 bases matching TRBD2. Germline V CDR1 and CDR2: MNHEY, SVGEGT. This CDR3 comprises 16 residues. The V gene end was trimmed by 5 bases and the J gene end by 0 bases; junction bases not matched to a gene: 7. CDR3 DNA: TGTGCCAGCAGTCAACATTCGGGGGGCTCCTACAATGAGCAGTTCTTC. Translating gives CASSQHSGGSYNEQFF.

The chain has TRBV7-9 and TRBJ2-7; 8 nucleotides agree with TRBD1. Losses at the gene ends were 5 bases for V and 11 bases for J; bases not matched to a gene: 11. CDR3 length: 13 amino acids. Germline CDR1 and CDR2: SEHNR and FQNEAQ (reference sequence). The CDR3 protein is CASSLQGATEEYF. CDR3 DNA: TGTGCCAGCAGCCTCCAGGGGGCCACTGAGGAGTACTTC.

The DNA for the CDR3 is TGCGCCAGCAGCTTGGCGGGGGCGGCAGGGGGTTCACCCCTCCACTTT. Translation: CASSLAGAAGGSPLHF. This rearrangement joins TRBV5-1 to TRBJ1-6, with 7 positions matching TRBD1. The CDR3 extends over 16 amino acids. Unmatched junction bases numbered 9, after V lost 0 bases and J lost 9 bases. Germline V gene data show CDR1 as SGHRS and CDR2 as YFSETQ. Looking up the rest from reference TRBV5-1 and TRBJ1-6 gives the full variable domain: KAGVTQTPRYLIKTRGQQVTLSCSPISGHRSVSWYQQTPGQGLQFLFEYFSETQRNKGNFPGRFSGRQFSNSRSEMNVSTLELGDSALYLCASSLAGAAGGSPLHFGNGTRLTVT.

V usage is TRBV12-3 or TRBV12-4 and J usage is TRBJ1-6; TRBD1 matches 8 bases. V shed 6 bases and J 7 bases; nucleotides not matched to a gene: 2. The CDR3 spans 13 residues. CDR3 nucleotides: TGTGCCAGCAGGGACAGGGTAAATTCACCCCTCCACTTT. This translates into CASRDRVNSPLHF.

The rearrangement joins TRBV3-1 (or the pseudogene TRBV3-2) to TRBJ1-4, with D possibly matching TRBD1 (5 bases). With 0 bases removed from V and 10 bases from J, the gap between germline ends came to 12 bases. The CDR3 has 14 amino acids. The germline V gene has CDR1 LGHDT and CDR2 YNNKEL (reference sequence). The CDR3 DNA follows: TGTGCCAGCAGCCAAGACAGGGTAGGAAGAAAACTGTTTTTT. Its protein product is CASSQDRVGRKLFF.

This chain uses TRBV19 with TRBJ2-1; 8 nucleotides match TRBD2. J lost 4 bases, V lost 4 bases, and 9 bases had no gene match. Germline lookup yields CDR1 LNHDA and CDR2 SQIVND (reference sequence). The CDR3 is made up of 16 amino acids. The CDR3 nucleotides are TGTGCCAGTAGTAGAAAACTAGCGGAACCTTACAATGAGCAGTTCTTC. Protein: CASSRKLAEPYNEQFF. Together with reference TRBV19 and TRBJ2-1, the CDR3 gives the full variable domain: DGGITQSPKYLFRKEGQNVTLSCEQNLNHDAMYWYRQDPGQGLRLIYYSQIVNDFQKGDIAEGYSVSREKKESFPLTVTSAQKNPTAFYLCASSRKLAEPYNEQFFGPGTRLTVL.

The CDR3 sequence: CASSFRREQYF. CDR3 DNA sequence: TGTGCCAGCAGTTTTAGGCGGGAGCAGTACTTC. The chain is built from TRBV27 and TRBJ2-7, with D hard to call. Trimming took 3 bases from V and 7 from J, leaving 7 bases between them. Germline V gives CDR1 MNHEY, CDR2 SMNVEV (reference sequence). The CDR3 totals 11 residues.

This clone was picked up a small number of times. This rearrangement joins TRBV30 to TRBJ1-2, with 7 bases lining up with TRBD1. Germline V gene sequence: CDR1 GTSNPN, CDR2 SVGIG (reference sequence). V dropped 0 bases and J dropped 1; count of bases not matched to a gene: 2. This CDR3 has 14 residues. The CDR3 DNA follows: TGTGCCTGGAGTGTGGGACAGTTTAACTATGGCTACACCTTC. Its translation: CAWSVGQFNYGYTF.

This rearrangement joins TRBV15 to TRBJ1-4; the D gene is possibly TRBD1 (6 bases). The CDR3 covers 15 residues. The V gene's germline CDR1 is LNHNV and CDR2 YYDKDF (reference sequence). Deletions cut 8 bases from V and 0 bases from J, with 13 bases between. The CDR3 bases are TGTGCCACCGCCCGGGACATTTCAACTAATGAAAAACTGTTTTTT. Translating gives CATARDISTNEKLFF. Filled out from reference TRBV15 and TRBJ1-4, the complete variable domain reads DAMVIQNPRYQVTQFGKPVTLSCSQTLNHNVMYWYQQKSSQAPKLLFHYYDKDFNNEADTPDNFQSRRPNTSFCFLDIRSPGLGDTAMYLCATARDISTNEKLFFGSGTQLSVL.

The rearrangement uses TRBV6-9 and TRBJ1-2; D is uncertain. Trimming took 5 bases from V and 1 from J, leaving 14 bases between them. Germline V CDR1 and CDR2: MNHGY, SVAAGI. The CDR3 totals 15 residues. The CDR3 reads CASSDTVPYNYGYTF. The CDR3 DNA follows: TGTGCCAGCAGTGATACGGTCCCCTATAACTATGGCTACACCTTC.